This T cell receptor beta chain was found in a study of blood T cell repertoires in COVID-19. Study context: Sites across the United States, Italy and Spain contributed samples from acute and convalescent COVID-19. T cells, B-cell-depleted T cells, or PBMCs supplied cDNA or gDNA.

As processed by the authors: Estimation of nucleated cell counts was performed using reference gene primer amplification. Data came from immunoSEQ multiplex PCR; TCRdb stores just in-frame clones and leaves some out. The V and J calls and clone size were taken over from that table, and D and trimming were inferred from the DNA. Of approximately 250,000 clones in the sample, roughly 86% were seen once. V was cut by 6 bases and J by 7 bases, with 12 bases left in between. The CDR3 contains 12 residues. The material sequenced was peripheral blood. V is TRBV12-3 or TRBV12-4 and J is TRBJ1-2; no clear D gene. The TCR comes from a middle-aged man with active or convalescent COVID-19. The CDR3 region has the DNA TGTGCCAGCAGCAACCGCGGCCCTGGCTACACCTTC. Translated: CASSNRGPGYTF.